Presented here are 19 T cell receptor beta chains from one specimen sequenced in a study of memory CD4+ T cells and cytomegalovirus serostatus. Sequenced by immunoSEQ multiplex PCR; TCRdb stores in-frame clones only, minus some. This sample has around 54,000 clones, with around 80% found just once. The sort gate was single viable CD3+CD4+CD8-CD45RO+ cells for memory CD4+ T cells. The sequencing input was memory CD4+ T cells from blood. The receptors were gathered from an adult in good health and CMV-seronegative.

This clone was seen more than once but under ten times. This chain connects TRBV28 to TRBJ2-7; 8 bases align to TRBD1. This CDR3 is 15 amino acids long. The junction had 6 bases not matched to a gene; V was cut back by 5 bases and J by 0 bases. Germline V gives CDR1 MDHEN, CDR2 SYDVKM. CDR3 residues: CASSATGAVSYEQYF. CDR3 nucleotides: TGTGCCAGCAGTGCGACAGGGGCAGTCTCCTACGAGCAGTACTTC.

CDR3 nucleotide sequence: TGTGCCACCAGCGTAGCCAGGGGCCGGAGCTCCTACGAGCAGTACTTC. The encoded protein is CATSVARGRSSYEQYF. V and J are TRBV15 and TRBJ2-7; D might be TRBD1 (6 bases). V was trimmed by 5 bases and J by 0 bases, leaving 17 bases between them. The CDR3 length is 16 residues. Germline V gene data show CDR1 as LNHNV and CDR2 as YYDKDF (reference sequence).

V is TRBV4-1 and J is TRBJ2-7, with a weak D call TRBD2 (5 bases). Trimming removed 6 bases from V and 6 bases from J, with 18 bases in between. Germline CDR1 and CDR2: MGHRA and YSYEKL. The CDR3 is made up of 14 amino acids. Here the CDR3 DNA reads TGCGCCAGCAGGCAGTCGGGGTTAGCGTCCGAGCAGTACTTC. The encoded protein is CASRQSGLASEQYF.

This chain connects TRBV28 to TRBJ1-3; possible D gene TRBD1, 6 bases. Germline V gene lookup returns CDR1 MDHEN and CDR2 SYDVKM. The CDR3 sequence is 15 residues long. V was pared by 6 bases and J by 0 bases, with 12 bases between. The CDR3 reads CASRLQGFSGNTIYF. The DNA for the CDR3 is TGTGCCAGCAGGTTACAGGGATTCTCTGGAAACACCATATATTTT.

Points on this clone: Within the sample, other DNA sequences also encode this same CDR3. The rearrangement joins TRBV25-1 to TRBJ1-3, with D unclear. The germline V gene has CDR1 MGHDK and CDR2 SYGVNS. There are 12 residues in the CDR3. Trimming pared 3 bases from V and 1 base from J, leaving 1 base between. CDR3 residues: CASSESGNTIYF. DNA for the CDR3: TGTGCCAGCAGTGAGTCTGGAAACACCATATATTTT. Full variable domain (remainder filled in from reference TRBV25-1 and TRBJ1-3): EADIYQTPRYLVIGTGKKITLECSQTMGHDKMYWYQQDPGMELHLIHYSYGVNSTEKGDLSSESTVSRIRTEHFPLTLESARPSHTSQYLCASSESGNTIYFGEGSWLTVV.

The rearrangement joins TRBV18 to TRBJ2-7, with D perhaps TRBD1 (5 bases). V gave up 3 bases and J gave up 1 base, with 13 bases separating them. The germline gives CDR1 KGHSH, CDR2 LQKENI. The CDR3 is 15 amino acids. CDR3 protein: CASSPIMQGSYEQYF. In nucleotides, the CDR3 is TGTGCCAGCTCACCGATCATGCAGGGATCCTACGAGCAGTACTTC.

V gene TRBV19 combines with J gene TRBJ2-7, with no clear D. The V end lost 7 bases, the J end lost 3 bases, and 7 bases lay between the germline ends. The CDR3 sequence is 11 residues long. Germline V gene data show CDR1 as LNHDA and CDR2 as SQIVND (reference sequence). The CDR3 DNA sequence: TGTGCCAGTACCGACCACTACGAGCAGTACTTC. As protein: CASTDHYEQYF. The full variable domain, its missing parts supplied by reference TRBV19 and TRBJ2-7, is DGGITQSPKYLFRKEGQNVTLSCEQNLNHDAMYWYRQDPGQGLRLIYYSQIVNDFQKGDIAEGYSVSREKKESFPLTVTSAQKNPTAFYLCASTDHYEQYFGPGTRLTVT.

This clone occurred a few times. The chain has TRBV30 and TRBJ1-1; D is uncertain. The CDR3 extends over 13 amino acids. The V end was cut by 0 bases, the J end by 4 bases, with 9 bases between. Germline loops: CDR1 GTSNPN, CDR2 SVGIG (reference sequence). DNA of the CDR3: TGTGCCTGGAGTGTCCGGTTTGGCACTGAAGCTTTCTTT. Its translation: CAWSVRFGTEAFF. The full variable domain, completed using reference TRBV30 and TRBJ1-1, is SQTIHQWPATLVQPVGSPLSLECTVEGTSNPNLYWYRQAAGRGLQLLFYSVGIGQISSEVPQNLSASRPQDRQFILSSKKLLLSDSGFYLCAWSVRFGTEAFFGQGTRLTVV.

The rearrangement uses TRBV4-2 and TRBJ2-2; 10 bases line up with TRBD1. The CDR3 has 17 residues. The trim removed 0 bases at V and 7 bases at J, leaving 8 bases unmatched. Germline V gene data show CDR1 as LGHNA and CDR2 as YNFKEQ. The CDR3 loop is CASSQERRDRGGGELFF. The CDR3 nucleotides read TGTGCCAGCAGCCAAGAACGACGGGACAGGGGAGGCGGGGAGCTGTTTTTT.

This sequence joins TRBV6-6 and TRBJ2-5; D remains ambiguous. V lost 5 bases to trimming and J lost 0 bases, with 1 base between them. The CDR3 is 11 residues long. The V gene's germline CDR1 is MNHNY and CDR2 SVGAGI (reference sequence). CDR3 sequence (DNA): TGTGCCAGCAGTCACCAAGAGACCCAGTACTTC. It specifies CASSHQETQYF.

The chain has TRBV5-1 and TRBJ2-2; 8 nucleotides align to TRBD1. The CDR3 has 15 amino acids. Losses at the gene ends were 4 bases for V and 3 bases for J; bases not matched to a gene: 5. Germline V gene lookup returns CDR1 SGHRS and CDR2 YFSETQ. The CDR3 DNA sequence: TGCGCCAGCAGCGCGTCAGGGGGCGACACCGGGGAGCTGTTTTTT. It yields the protein CASSASGGDTGELFF.

The rearrangement links TRBV5-4 to TRBJ2-1; 13 bases align to TRBD2. Losses at the gene ends were 5 bases for V and 0 bases for J; bases not matched to a gene: 5. The V gene's germline CDR1 is SGHNT and CDR2 YYREEE (reference sequence). The CDR3 length is 17 residues. CDR3 protein: CASRKTSGGYSYNEQFF. In DNA, the CDR3 is TGTGCCAGCAGGAAGACTAGCGGGGGGTACTCCTACAATGAGCAGTTCTTC.

This clone showed up just a few times. The chain has TRBV10-2 and TRBJ2-7; D uncertain. The germline V and J ends were trimmed by 5 bases and 4 bases, with 6 bases remaining between them. Germline V gives CDR1 WSHSY, CDR2 SAAADI. This CDR3 spans 11 amino acids. The CDR3 region is CASSNLYEQYF. CDR3 coding DNA: TGCGCCAGCAGTAACCTTTACGAGCAGTACTTC.

The CDR3 is CASSAPASKETQYF. DNA of the CDR3: TGTGCCAGCAGTGCGCCAGCGTCGAAAGAGACCCAGTACTTC. This sequence joins TRBV2 and TRBJ2-5; D gene uncertain. Trimming removed 4 bases from V and 3 bases from J, with 12 bases in between. Germline CDR1 and CDR2: SNHLY and FYNNEI. The CDR3 runs 14 residues.

V usage is TRBV7-9 and J usage is TRBJ2-5; 8 nucleotides match TRBD1. The DNA end is a closer match to TRBJ2-7, so the J assignment may be wrong. The germline CDR1 and CDR2 sequences are SEHNR and FQNEAQ (reference sequence). The CDR3 runs 12 residues. The CDR3 DNA follows: TGTGCCAGCAGCTCGACAGGGGACGAGCAGTACTTC. Its translation is CASSSTGDEQYF.

The chain combines TRBV7-2 with TRBJ2-7, with 8 bases that match TRBD2. Per germline, CDR1 SGHTA and CDR2 FQGNSA. The CDR3 contains 17 residues. The junction had 22 bases not matched to a gene; V was cut back by 5 bases and J by 10 bases. The CDR3 sequence: CASSPRGTSSGSPEQYF. DNA for the CDR3: TGTGCCAGCAGCCCTAGGGGGACAAGCAGCGGGAGTCCTGAACAGTACTTC.

The J gene is TRBJ2-7, the V gene TRBV4-2; D not certain. The V end lost 2 bases, the J end lost 2 bases, and 10 bases lay between the germline ends. The CDR3 is 14 residues long. The germline gives CDR1 LGHNA, CDR2 YNFKEQ. DNA for the CDR3: TGTGCCAGCAGCCAAAACCCCGTAGCCTACGAGCAGTACTTC. Residues: CASSQNPVAYEQYF.

This chain joins TRBV27 and TRBJ1-1, with TRBD1 identical over 10 bases. The V gene end was trimmed by 4 bases and the J gene end by 5 bases; junction bases not matched to a gene: 10. Germline lookup yields CDR1 MNHEY and CDR2 SMNVEV (reference sequence). The CDR3 has 16 amino acids. The CDR3 spells CASSSRQGARGTEAFF. The CDR3 bases are TGTGCCAGCAGTTCTCGACAGGGGGCCCGAGGAACTGAAGCTTTCTTT.

The rearrangement uses TRBV9 and TRBJ2-3; possibly TRBD2 for D (6 bases). This CDR3 has 16 residues. The V end lost 4 bases, the J end lost 3 bases, and 18 bases lay between the germline ends. From germline, CDR1 is SGDLS and CDR2 YYNGEE. CDR3 protein: CASSFSSRGLTDTQYF. CDR3 nucleotide sequence: TGTGCCAGCAGCTTTAGTTCCCGTGGACTAACAGATACGCAGTATTTT.